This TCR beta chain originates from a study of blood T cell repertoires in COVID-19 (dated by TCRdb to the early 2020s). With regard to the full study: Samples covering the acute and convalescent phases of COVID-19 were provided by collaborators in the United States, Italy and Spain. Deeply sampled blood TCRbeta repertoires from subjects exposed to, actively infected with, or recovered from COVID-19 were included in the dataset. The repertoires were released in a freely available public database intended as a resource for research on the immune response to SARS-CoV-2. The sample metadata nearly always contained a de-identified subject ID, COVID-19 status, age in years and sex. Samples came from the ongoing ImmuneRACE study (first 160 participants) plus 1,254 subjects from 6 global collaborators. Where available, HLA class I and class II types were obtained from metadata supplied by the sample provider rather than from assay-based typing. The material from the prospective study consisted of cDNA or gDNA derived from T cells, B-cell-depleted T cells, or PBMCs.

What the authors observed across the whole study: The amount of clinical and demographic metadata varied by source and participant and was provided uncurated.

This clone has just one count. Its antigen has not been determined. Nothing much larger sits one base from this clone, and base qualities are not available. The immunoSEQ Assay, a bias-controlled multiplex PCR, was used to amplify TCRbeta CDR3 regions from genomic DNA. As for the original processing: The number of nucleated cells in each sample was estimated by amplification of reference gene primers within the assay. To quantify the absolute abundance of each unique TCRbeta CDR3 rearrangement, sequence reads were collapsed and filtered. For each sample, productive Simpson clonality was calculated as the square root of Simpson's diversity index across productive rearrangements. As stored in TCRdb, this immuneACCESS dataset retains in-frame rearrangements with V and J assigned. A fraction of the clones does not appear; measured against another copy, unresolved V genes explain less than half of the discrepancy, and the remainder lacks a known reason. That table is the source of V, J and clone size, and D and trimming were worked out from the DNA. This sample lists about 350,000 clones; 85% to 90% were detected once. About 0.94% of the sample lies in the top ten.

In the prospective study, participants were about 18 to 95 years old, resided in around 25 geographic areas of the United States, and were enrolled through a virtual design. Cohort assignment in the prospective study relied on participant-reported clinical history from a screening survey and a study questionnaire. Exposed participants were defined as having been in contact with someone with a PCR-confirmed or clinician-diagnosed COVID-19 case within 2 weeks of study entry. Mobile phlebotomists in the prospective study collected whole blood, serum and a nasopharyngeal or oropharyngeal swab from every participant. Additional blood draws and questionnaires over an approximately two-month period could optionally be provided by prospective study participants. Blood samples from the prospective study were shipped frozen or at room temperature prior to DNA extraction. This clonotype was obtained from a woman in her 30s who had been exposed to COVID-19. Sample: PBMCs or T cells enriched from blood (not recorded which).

The CDR3 amino acid sequence is: CASSVGQPTYEQYF. The nucleotides read TGCGCCAGCAGCGTGGGACAGCCTACCTACGAGCAGTACTTC. The chain employs TRBV5-1 and TRBJ2-7, with TRBD1 matching 7 junction bases. Including the terminal cysteine and phenylalanine, the CDR3 comprises 14 residues. Here the CDR3 DNA is all that survives: 42 bases in frame from base 1. Looking up the germline V gene yields CDR1 SGHRS and CDR2 YFSETQ. V has 4 bases trimmed and J has 2 bases trimmed; junction bases matching no gene number 6.